A single sample gave rise to the 15 T cell receptor beta chains below, sequenced in a study of blood T cell repertoires in COVID-19. The assay was immunoSEQ multiplex PCR, and TCRdb's table has in-frame clones only and misses some. This table has 300,000 to 450,000 clones, around 90% appearing once. The sequencing input was peripheral blood. The origin of the receptors is a woman in her fifties or sixties with COVID-19, enrolled during active disease.

This sequence joins TRBV6-5 and TRBJ1-6; 7 positions agree with TRBD1. V was pared by 4 bases and J by 7 bases, with 7 bases of the junction left unmatched. Germline V gene sequence: CDR1 MNHEY, CDR2 SVGAGI. CDR3 length: 15 residues. CDR3 DNA: TGTGCCAGCAGTTCGGACAGGCGGGACAATTCACCCCTCCACTTT. It encodes CASSSDRRDNSPLHF.

This chain links TRBV11-3 with TRBJ1-6; D is perhaps TRBD1 (5 bases). The CDR3 spans 17 residues. V was cut by 1 base and J by 10 bases, with 20 bases left in between. Germline lookup yields CDR1 SGHNT and CDR2 YENEEA. The CDR3 reads CASSLVGARGGYSPLHF. CDR3 DNA sequence: TGTGCCAGCAGCTTAGTCGGGGCGCGGGGAGGGTACTCACCCCTCCACTTT.

The chain employs TRBV6-5 and TRBJ1-6; D ambiguous. This CDR3 contains 14 residues. The V and J ends lost 7 bases and 1 base respectively, with 8 bases between them. Germline CDR1 and CDR2: MNHEY and SVGAGI. DNA for the CDR3: TGTGCCAGCATTGGCCCGTCCTATAATTCACCCCTCCACTTT. It yields the protein CASIGPSYNSPLHF.

The rearrangement uses TRBV28 and TRBJ1-4, with 8 nucleotides matching TRBD1. The CDR3 sequence is 15 residues long. V was clipped by 5 bases and J by 8 bases; unmatched bases: 10. The germline CDR1 and CDR2 sequences are MDHEN and SYDVKM. The CDR3 is CASSASGGADEKLFF. CDR3 sequence (DNA): TGTGCCAGCAGTGCGTCAGGGGGCGCGGACGAAAAACTGTTTTTT.

The CDR3 DNA reads TGTGCCAGCAGTTACCGGGAACCCTATAATTCACCCCTCCACTTT. Amino acids: CASSYREPYNSPLHF. This chain connects TRBV6-2 or TRBV6-3 to TRBJ1-6; D gene unclear. Trimming took off 2 bases at V and 2 bases at J, with 7 bases between the two ends. The CDR3 consists of 15 residues. CDR1 is MNHEY and CDR2 is SVGEGT in the germline V gene.

This rearrangement joins TRBV15 to TRBJ1-5; TRBD1 is a possible D gene (6 bases). The CDR3 sequence is 15 residues long. Per the germline V gene, CDR1 is LNHNV and CDR2 is YYDKDF (reference sequence). The V gene lost 2 bases and the J gene lost 6 bases, with 14 bases spanning the gap. The CDR3 here is CATSRRDRPVQPQHF. The CDR3 bases are TGTGCCACCAGCAGAAGAGACAGGCCGGTTCAGCCCCAGCATTTT. The variable domain in full, with the rest retrieved from reference TRBV15 and TRBJ1-5, is DAMVIQNPRYQVTQFGKPVTLSCSQTLNHNVMYWYQQKSSQAPKLLFHYYDKDFNNEADTPDNFQSRRPNTSFCFLDIRSPGLGDTAMYLCATSRRDRPVQPQHFGDGTRLSIL.

J is TRBJ2-7 and V is TRBV5-1; 7 bases agree with TRBD1. The germline V gene has CDR1 SGHRS and CDR2 YFSETQ. This CDR3 is built from 13 residues. With V trimmed by 4 bases and J by 7 bases, 8 bases remained unmatched. The CDR3 bases are TGCGCCAGCAGCCAGGACAGGTTCGGAGAGCAGTACTTC. This gives the protein CASSQDRFGEQYF.

The chain links TRBV29-1 to TRBJ1-4; D not resolved. From germline, CDR1 is SQVTM and CDR2 ANQGSEA. V lost 4 bases and J lost 1, with 10 bases in between. The CDR3 runs to 14 residues. CDR3 sequence reads: CSVARSGTNEKLFF. The DNA of the CDR3 is TGCAGCGTTGCCAGAAGCGGAACTAATGAAAAACTGTTTTTT.

V usage is TRBV9 and J usage is TRBJ1-2; D is possibly TRBD1 (5 bases). CDR3 length: 13 residues. With 4 bases removed from V and 6 bases from J, the gap between germline ends came to 13 bases. CDR1 is SGDLS, CDR2 YYNGEE, per germline. The CDR3 bases are TGTGCCAGCAGCCATCAGGGCGTCGATGGCTACACCTTC. This codes for CASSHQGVDGYTF.

This clone was observed a single time. V and J are TRBV6-5 and TRBJ2-7; D is possibly TRBD2 (5 bases). Germline CDR1 and CDR2: MNHEY and SVGAGI. This CDR3 contains 14 residues. Trimming pared 6 bases from V and 7 bases from J, leaving 19 bases between. The CDR3: CASSSLGMAYEQYF. The CDR3 DNA follows: TGTGCCAGCAGCTCACTAGGGATGGCTTATGAGCAGTACTTC.

The chain has TRBV3-1 (or the pseudogene TRBV3-2) and TRBJ1-3; D unresolved. Trimming took 0 bases from V and 0 from J, leaving 3 bases between them. The V gene's germline CDR1 is LGHDT and CDR2 YNNKEL (reference sequence). CDR3 size: 14 residues. The CDR3 here is CASSQEASGNTIYF. CDR3 bases: TGTGCCAGCAGCCAAGAGGCCTCTGGAAACACCATATATTTT.

The chain combines TRBV11-2 with TRBJ1-3; perhaps TRBD1 as D (5 bases). Germline CDR1 and CDR2: SGHAT and FQNNGV. This CDR3 region has 14 residues. The V and J ends lost 1 base and 3 bases respectively, with 7 bases between them. CDR3 nucleotides: TGTGCCAGCAGCTTAGCAGGGCTTGGAAACACCATATATTTT. Translated: CASSLAGLGNTIYF.

The chain uses TRBV12-3 or TRBV12-4 and TRBJ1-1; D possibly corresponds to TRBD1 (6 bases). The CDR3 has 13 residues. Trimming removed 6 bases from V and 1 base from J, with 9 bases in between. In nucleotides, the CDR3 is TGTGCCAGCAGCAGGGACAAGAACACTGAAGCTTTCTTT. Encoded protein: CASSRDKNTEAFF.

The chain is built from TRBV14 and TRBJ1-3; TRBD1 matches at 9 bases. In germline, CDR1 is SGHDN, CDR2 FVKESK. Unmatched junction bases numbered 20, after V lost 2 bases and J lost 0 bases. The CDR3 is 22 amino acids. CDR3: CASSQRVERTGAIQSSGNTIYF. As DNA, the CDR3 is TGTGCCAGCAGCCAAAGAGTGGAGAGGACAGGGGCTATTCAAAGCTCTGGAAACACCATATATTTT.

V and J are TRBV7-2 and TRBJ2-3; TRBD2 aligns across 12 bases. Germline assignment: CDR1 SGHTA and CDR2 FQGNSA. This CDR3 has 17 residues. The ends lost 0 bases at V and 4 bases at J; junction bases unmatched: 5. CDR3 bases: TGTGCCAGCAGCTTAGCGGCTAGCGGGGGGGCCGCAGATACGCAGTATTTT. Amino acid sequence: CASSLAASGGAADTQYF.